Only one count was recorded for the clone carrying this T cell receptor beta chain. Its target is not known. The sequenced template was RNA, covering the TCR beta CDR3 region. An opening RT-PCR round employed HTBI primers and preceded a second-round multiplex PCR. MiXCR, applied by TCRdb to the multiplex PCR reads, yields one record per CDR3 protein. The sample contains 200,000 to 250,000 distinct CDR3 sequences, 20% to 25% of which appear only once. This record comes from a study of Graves' ophthalmopathy and Graves' hyperthyroidism. Study context: At initial diagnosis, peripheral blood was obtained, and this preceded any treatment.

Whole-study results and caveats: The blood repertoire also included most expanded thyroid clonotypes above 0.001 frequency.

The source of the PBMCs was over 8.5 ml of fresh peripheral blood. In germline, CDR1 is MNHEY, CDR2 SMNVEV (reference sequence). V shed 5 bases, J shed 7 bases, and the junction held 10 bases outside the gene matches. This CDR3 is built from 15 residues. This TCR derives from a woman in her fifties or sixties with Graves' ophthalmopathy. Sequencing input: peripheral blood. V usage is TRBV27 and J usage is TRBJ2-7; 11 nucleotides align to TRBD2. CDR3 region: CASSTTGLAGYEQYF. The CDR3 bases are TGTGCCAGCAGTACCACCGGACTAGCGGGTTATGAGCAGTACTTC.